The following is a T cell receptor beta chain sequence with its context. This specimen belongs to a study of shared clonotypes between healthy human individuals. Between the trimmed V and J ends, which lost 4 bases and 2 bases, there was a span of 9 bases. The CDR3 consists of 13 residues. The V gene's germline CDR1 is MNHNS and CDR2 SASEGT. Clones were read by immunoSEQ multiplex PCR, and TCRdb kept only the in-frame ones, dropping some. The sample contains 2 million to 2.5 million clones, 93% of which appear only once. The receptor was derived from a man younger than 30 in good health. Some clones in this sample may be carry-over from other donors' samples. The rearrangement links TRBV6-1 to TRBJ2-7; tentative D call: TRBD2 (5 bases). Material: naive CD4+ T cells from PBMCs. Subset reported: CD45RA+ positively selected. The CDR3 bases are TGTGCCAGCAGTGCACGGGAACCCTACGAGCAGTACTTC. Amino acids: CASSAREPYEQYF.